This T cell receptor (beta chain) originates from a study of vaccination effects on CD4 cells after COVID-19. Findings and caveats of the study: Vaccine- and infection-induced clones showed marked clonal contraction late following vaccination.

This clone showed up just a few times. Its antigen is still unknown. TCRdb's copy holds only in-frame clones and misses some; the assay was immunoSEQ multiplex PCR. The sample consists of some 50,000 clones, nearly 75% of them appearing once. V was trimmed by 0 bases and J by 8 bases, leaving 9 bases between them. Germline CDR1 is SGDLS and CDR2 is YYNGEE. CDR3 length: 14 residues. Following 10 days of culture, CD4+ T cells were isolated. The person was diagnosed with PCR-confirmed SARS-CoV-2 infection between March and December 2020. Vaccination of participants consisted of two doses of either the BNT162b2 or mRNA-1273 vaccine.

J is TRBJ1-6 and V is TRBV9, with a weak D call TRBD1 (5 bases). Material: CD4+ T cells from PBMCs cultured without peptide, obtained after COVID-19 vaccination. The receptor was isolated from a human donor who had a prior SARS-CoV-2 infection. CDR3 sequence reads: CASSVATDDSPLHF. Here the CDR3 DNA reads TGTGCCAGCAGCGTAGCGACAGATGATTCACCCCTCCACTTT.